The next 32 T cell receptor beta chains were all read from a single sample in a study of response to subunit inactivated influenza vaccine. TCRdb used MiXCR to reprocess the RT-PCR reads, holding one entry per CDR3 protein. Found here are 550,000 to 650,000 distinct CDR3 sequences, about an eighth of them singletons; the top ten hold approximately 10%. The sequencing here drew on PBMCs from blood, taken on the day of vaccination. These receptors all stem from a man aged 50-59 years who received an inactivated influenza vaccine.

In its sample, this clonotype was seen a few times. The chain uses TRBV29-1 and TRBJ2-3; 9 nucleotides match TRBD1. Germline V lookup: CDR1 SQVTM, CDR2 ANQGSEA. Unmatched junction bases numbered 9, after V lost 7 bases and J lost 4 bases. The CDR3 loop spans 14 amino acids. In DNA, the CDR3 is TGCAGCGAGTACGACAGGGGGAGTGCAGATACGCAGTATTTT. This encodes CSEYDRGSADTQYF.

The sample holds a few counts of this clonotype. The gene calls are TRBV10-3 and TRBJ2-2, with 9 bases identical to TRBD1. Trimming removed 4 bases from V and 4 bases from J; junction bases left unmatched: 4. Germline lookup yields CDR1 ENHRY and CDR2 SYGVKD. The CDR3 contains 15 residues. CDR3 sequence: CAISVQGAGTGELFF. The DNA of the CDR3 is TGTGCCATCAGTGTACAGGGGGCGGGCACCGGGGAGCTGTTTTTT.

The chain has TRBV7-8 and TRBJ2-4; TRBD2 matches 7 bases. The CDR3 runs 17 residues. Trimming removed 4 bases from V and 0 bases from J; junction bases left unmatched: 9. Germline V gene data show CDR1 as SGHVS and CDR2 as FQNEAQ. As DNA, the CDR3 is TGTGCCAGCAGCTGGGCTACTAGCGTACTAGCCAAAAACATTCAGTACTTC. Translated: CASSWATSVLAKNIQYF.

This rearrangement joins TRBV28 to TRBJ1-4, with TRBD1 matching 7 bases. CDR3 length: 16 amino acids. The germline CDR1 and CDR2 sequences are MDHEN and SYDVKM. V trimming: 3 bases; J trimming: 8 bases; junction bases outside the gene matches: 12. CDR3 sequence (DNA): TGTGCCAGCAGTTTGGGTGGGGCAGGGGGAAGAGAAAAACTGTTTTTT. Translation gives CASSLGGAGGREKLFF.

This chain links TRBV20-1 with TRBJ2-3; 15 bases align to TRBD2. Germline V gene data show CDR1 as DFQATT and CDR2 as SNEGSKA (reference sequence). The CDR3 is 19 residues long. Trimming at V came to 5 bases and at J to 5 bases, leaving 17 bases not matched to a gene. CDR3 nucleotides: TGCAGTGCTGTCCCGGGACTAGCGGGAGGACGGAACGAAATAGATACGCAGTATTTT. Its protein is CSAVPGLAGGRNEIDTQYF.

This clonotype was seen a handful of times. V is TRBV11-1 and J is TRBJ2-5; a possible D gene is TRBD1 (6 bases). Trimming shortened V by 1 base and J by 4 bases, and 25 bases separated the two germline ends. The CDR3 contains 19 residues. CDR1 is SGHAT and CDR2 is FQDESV in the germline V gene (reference sequence). The CDR3 reads CASSLGFTTLIVGGETQYF. CDR3 in DNA: TGTGCCAGCAGCTTAGGATTCACCACGCTGATAGTAGGGGGAGAGACCCAGTACTTC.

This sequence joins TRBV11-1 and TRBJ2-3, with D perhaps TRBD2 (6 bases). With 0 bases removed from V and 8 bases from J, the gap between germline ends came to 9 bases. Germline V gene data show CDR1 as SGHAT and CDR2 as FQDESV (reference sequence). The CDR3 consists of 13 residues. CDR3 DNA: TGTGCCAGCAGCTTAGCGGGGGGTGCTACGCAGTATTTT. It yields the protein CASSLAGGATQYF.

This sequence joins TRBV20-1 and TRBJ2-4; D possibly matches TRBD1 or TRBD2 (5 bases each). Deletions cut 0 bases from V and 8 bases from J, with 14 bases between. Germline V gene data show CDR1 as DFQATT and CDR2 as SNEGSKA (reference sequence). This CDR3 has 14 residues. CDR3 coding DNA: TGCAGTGCTAGAGATACCGGGACCAAGGACATTCAGTACTTC. Amino acid sequence: CSARDTGTKDIQYF.

This clonotype was detected a few times. This chain connects TRBV7-2 to TRBJ2-5; D unclear. The CDR3 has 12 amino acids. Trimming cost V 6 bases and J 7 bases, with 12 bases left between them. Per germline, CDR1 SGHTA and CDR2 FQGNSA. CDR3 sequence (DNA): TGTGCCAGCAGAATAGACTCCGTGACCCAGTACTTC. Amino acid sequence: CASRIDSVTQYF.

There are a few counts of this clonotype. The genes are TRBV20-1 and TRBJ1-2; the match to TRBD1 covers 8 bases. V shed 7 bases and J 8 bases; nucleotides not matched to a gene: 12. Germline V gene lookup returns CDR1 DFQATT and CDR2 SNEGSKA (reference sequence). The CDR3 runs to 13 residues. CDR3 sequence: CSVVGQGAAGYTF. DNA of the CDR3: TGCAGTGTTGTTGGTCAGGGGGCGGCGGGCTACACCTTC.

This clonotype was detected a few times. The CDR3 sequence: CASSIAFRREQFF. The CDR3 nucleotides read TGTGCCAGTAGTATAGCGTTTCGGCGGGAGCAGTTCTTC. This sequence joins TRBV19 and TRBJ2-1, with unresolved D. CDR1 is LNHDA and CDR2 is SQIVND in the germline V gene (reference sequence). V was trimmed by 1 base and J by 10 bases, leaving 11 bases between them. The length of the CDR3 is 13 residues.

Only a few counts were recorded for this clonotype. The chain joins TRBV12-3 or TRBV12-4 to TRBJ1-6, with a weak D call TRBD1 (5 bases). The V and J ends lost 5 bases and 9 bases respectively, with 14 bases between them. The CDR3 covers 14 residues. The CDR3 is CASSPNPGGSPLHF. The CDR3 nucleotides read TGTGCCAGCAGTCCGAACCCGGGGGGTTCACCCCTCCACTTT.

This clonotype was detected only a few times. CDR3 nucleotides: TGTGCCAGCAGTTTTGGTGTGGCTAGCGGGAGGGAGACCCAGTACTTC. The encoded protein is CASSFGVASGRETQYF. The chain carries TRBV12-3 or TRBV12-4 and TRBJ2-5; 11 bases are shared with TRBD2. The CDR3 has 16 residues. V gave up 3 bases and J gave up 5 bases; unmatched junction bases: 8.

The chain has TRBV4-1 and TRBJ1-1, with 8 bases aligning to TRBD1. Germline loops: CDR1 MGHRA, CDR2 YSYEKL. The CDR3 consists of 15 residues. The ends lost 4 bases at V and 6 bases at J; junction bases unmatched: 10. CDR3 nucleotide sequence: TGCGCCAGCAGCCCGGACAGGGTGTCAACTTCTGAAGCTTTCTTT. Translating gives CASSPDRVSTSEAFF.

This clonotype was seen ten or more times. The chain employs TRBV7-2 and TRBJ2-7; D might be TRBD2 (5 bases). The CDR3 loop spans 13 amino acids. CDR1 SGHTA and CDR2 FQGNSA come from the germline V gene. The V gene lost 6 bases and the J gene lost 6 bases, with 15 bases spanning the gap. The CDR3 nucleotides read TGTGCCAGCAGTCAAGCCCGGGGTGGCGAGCAGTACTTC. Protein product: CASSQARGGEQYF.

Of note for this clonotype: The CDR3 ends on some other residue instead of the conserved phenylalanine or tryptophan, so this is likely a read error. The chain carries TRBV5-3 and TRBJ2-2, with D perhaps TRBD2 (5 bases). TRBV5-3 is reported as an ORF; its role is uncertain. The CDR3 spans 14 residues. CDR3 amino acids: CARSSGLLCGELFC. The CDR3 nucleotides are TGTGCCAGGAGCTCTGGACTCCTCTGCGGGGAGCTGTTTTGT.

This clonotype was seen a handful of times. The chain recombines TRBV6-2 or TRBV6-3 with TRBJ2-7; D gene uncertain. CDR3 length equals 16 residues. V was shortened by 3 bases and J by 0 bases, with 15 bases between the two germline ends. Germline CDR1 reads MNHEY; CDR2 reads SVGEGT. The CDR3 coding sequence is TGTGCCAGCAGTTATTCGCCCGCTGACGGCTCCTACGAGCAGTACTTC. This gives the protein CASSYSPADGSYEQYF.

J is TRBJ2-1 and V is TRBV10-3, with D uncertain. The V end lost 7 bases, the J end lost 8 bases, and 15 bases lay between the germline ends. Germline V gene data show CDR1 as ENHRY and CDR2 as SYGVKD. This CDR3 region has 13 residues. CDR3 DNA: TGTGCCATCAAAGCGACACCCATGGATGAGCAGTTCTTC. The encoded protein is CAIKATPMDEQFF.

Only a few counts were recorded for this clonotype. The chain uses TRBV20-1 and TRBJ2-5, with 7 bases fitting TRBD1. The CDR3 has 15 amino acids. Germline V gene lookup returns CDR1 DFQATT and CDR2 SNEGSKA (reference sequence). V gave up 3 bases and J gave up 2 bases; unmatched junction bases: 9. In DNA, the CDR3 is TGCAGTGCTAGCCCCCCGACAGGGAAACAAGAGACCCAGTACTTC. This sequence encodes CSASPPTGKQETQYF.

The chain is built from TRBV9 and TRBJ1-1; D is unclear. This CDR3 has 13 residues. Germline CDR1 reads SGDLS; CDR2 reads YYNGEE. The V and J ends lost 5 bases and 3 bases respectively, with 11 bases between them. This CDR3 is CASSGRDDTEAFF. In nucleotides, the CDR3 is TGTGCCAGCAGTGGCCGGGATGACACTGAAGCTTTCTTT.

This chain joins TRBV5-4 and TRBJ2-3; D is uncertain. The germline CDR1 and CDR2 sequences are SGHNT and YYREEE (reference sequence). The CDR3 is made up of 15 amino acids. Trimming removed 0 bases at V and 0 bases at J, with 8 bases between. The DNA of the CDR3 is TGTGCCAGCAGCTTGGACAACCCGAGCACAGATACGCAGTATTTT. Protein: CASSLDNPSTDTQYF.

The J gene is TRBJ2-4, the V gene TRBV19; 7 bases agree with TRBD2. Trimming removed 8 bases from V and 3 bases from J; junction bases left unmatched: 7. The CDR3 length is 14 residues. CDR1 and CDR2 (germline): LNHDA, SQIVND (reference sequence). CDR3 amino acids: CASDRGEGKNIQYF. The CDR3 bases are TGTGCCAGTGATCGGGGGGAGGGCAAAAACATTCAGTACTTC.

This clonotype has only a few counts. V gene TRBV5-5 combines with J gene TRBJ2-7; TRBD1 might be the D (6 bases). V lost 1 base and J 2 bases, leaving 10 bases between the germline ends. Germline CDR1 SGHKS, CDR2 YYEKEE (reference sequence). This CDR3 spans 14 amino acids. The CDR3 loop is CASSLWQGPYEQYF. CDR3 nucleotide sequence: TGTGCCAGCAGCTTGTGGCAGGGGCCCTACGAGCAGTACTTC. Combining the CDR3 with reference TRBV5-5 and TRBJ2-7 gives the whole variable domain DAGVTQSPTHLIKTRGQQVTLRCSPISGHKSVSWYQQVLGQGPQFIFQYYEKEERGRGNFPDRFSARQFPNYSSELNVNALLLGDSALYLCASSLWQGPYEQYFGPGTRLTVT.

This clonotype has a handful of counts. The gene calls are TRBV20-1 and TRBJ2-1; D ambiguous. The CDR3 has 15 residues. Germline V gene sequence: CDR1 DFQATT, CDR2 SNEGSKA (reference sequence). The V gene lost 5 bases and the J gene lost 0 bases, with 14 bases spanning the gap. CDR3 region: CSAVPTVSSYNEQFF. DNA of the CDR3: TGCAGTGCTGTACCAACAGTTAGCTCCTACAATGAGCAGTTCTTC.

This clonotype was recorded at least ten times. At one end, the junction sequence differs from germline, possibly due to a read error. The genes are TRBV6-2 or TRBV6-3 and TRBJ1-5, with D maybe TRBD1 (5 bases). Germline loops: CDR1 MNHEY, CDR2 SVGEGT. There are 18 residues in the CDR3. As DNA, the CDR3 is TGTGCCAGCACTTACGGGATACTCTTGGGCAGGGATAATCAGCCCCAGCATTTT. Amino acids: CASTYGILLGRDNQPQHF.

This clonotype showed up just a few times. The V and J genes are TRBV5-1 and TRBJ2-3; D perhaps matches TRBD2 (6 bases). CDR3 size: 18 residues. Germline CDR1 reads SGHRS; CDR2 reads YFSETQ. V lost 3 bases to trimming and J lost 0 bases, with 20 bases between them. In DNA, the CDR3 is TGCGCCAGCAGCTCCCAAGGCCTGGCTAGCGCTAGCACAGATACGCAGTATTTT. It codes for CASSSQGLASASTDTQYF.

There are a few counts of this clonotype. The chain has TRBV3-1 and TRBJ1-6; unclear D gene. CDR1 and CDR2 (germline): LGHDT, YNNKEL (reference sequence). Trimming removed 3 bases at V and 8 bases at J, with 17 bases between. This CDR3 is 16 amino acids long. CDR3 amino acids: CASSHSSDIKDSPLHF. CDR3 in DNA: TGTGCCAGCAGCCACTCGTCAGACATTAAGGATTCACCCCTCCACTTT.

This clonotype was counted between two and nine times. This chain uses TRBV20-1 with TRBJ1-6, with 8 positions matching TRBD1. The CDR3 is made up of 15 amino acids. V was clipped by 6 bases and J by 2 bases; unmatched bases: 6. Germline V CDR1 and CDR2: DFQATT, SNEGSKA (reference sequence). CDR3 loop: CSAQDRVAYNSPLHF. In DNA, the CDR3 is TGCAGTGCCCAGGACAGGGTGGCCTATAATTCACCCCTCCACTTT.

Only a few counts were recorded for this clonotype. V usage is TRBV5-5 and J usage is TRBJ1-6, with 10 bases lining up with TRBD1. V was pared by 6 bases and J by 10 bases, with 16 bases of the junction left unmatched. CDR3 length equals 17 residues. Germline CDR1 SGHKS, CDR2 YYEKEE (reference sequence). CDR3 loop: CASKRGQGGPLKSPLHF. CDR3 nucleotide sequence: TGTGCCAGCAAAAGAGGACAGGGGGGCCCCTTAAAGTCACCCCTCCACTTT.

This clonotype was recorded a few times. The rearrangement links TRBV6-1 to TRBJ1-2; D is ambiguous. Germline V gene sequence: CDR1 MNHNS, CDR2 SASEGT. Trimming stripped 4 bases from V and 5 bases from J, with 11 bases between. The length of the CDR3 is 13 residues. The CDR3 protein is CASSARALYGYTF. DNA of the CDR3: TGTGCCAGCAGTGCACGCGCCTTGTATGGCTACACCTTC.

This clonotype has a count of ten or more. This sequence joins TRBV6-2 or TRBV6-3 and TRBJ2-7; 7 bases agree with TRBD1. This CDR3 contains 15 residues. Germline V lookup: CDR1 MNHEY, CDR2 SVGEGT. The V segment lost 6 bases and the J segment 4 bases; nucleotides outside the gene matches: 12. The CDR3 DNA reads as TGTGCCAGCAGAAGCCAAATGACAGGGTGGTACGAGCAGTACTTC. This sequence encodes CASRSQMTGWYEQYF.

Points on this clonotype: At one end, the junction sequence differs from germline, possibly due to a read error. The chain carries TRBV7-7 and TRBJ2-3; possible D gene TRBD1, 6 bases. The V gene's germline CDR1 is SSHAT and CDR2 FNYEAQ (reference sequence). The CDR3 has 16 amino acids. Here the CDR3 DNA reads TGTGCTAGCAGCTTAGAGTATGGGGGCGGCACAGATACGCAGTATTTT. This codes for CASSLEYGGGTDTQYF.